This T cell receptor beta chain was documented in a study of blood T cell repertoires in COVID-19. Study context: Italy, Spain and the United States were the sources of the convalescent and acute COVID-19 samples.

Trimming shortened V by 4 bases and J by 3 bases, and 13 bases separated the two germline ends. This CDR3 comprises 14 residues. Germline V gene data show CDR1 as SGHTS and CDR2 as YDEGEE. This clone was detected many times. As originally analysed: By means of reference gene primer amplification, nucleated cell counts were estimated. Sequencing used immunoSEQ multiplex PCR; TCRdb keeps in-frame clones, though not all of them. The V and J calls and clone size come from that table; D and trimming were worked out from the DNA. The table records roughly 59,000 clones, under 80% of them present only once. The chain recombines TRBV5-8 with TRBJ1-1; D is ambiguous. Sequenced sample: peripheral blood. The TCR was taken from a human donor in a cohort sampled during active COVID-19. The CDR3 region is CASSPKSEDTEAFF. The CDR3 nucleotides read TGTGCCAGCAGCCCAAAATCCGAGGACACTGAAGCTTTCTTT.